The present T cell receptor (beta chain) was sequenced within a study of cytomegalovirus exposure and HLA in healthy donors. Study in general: An early data release held 79 million or so unique TCRs from HLA-typed donors.

Study-wide findings and caveats: The authors enumerated 180 or so TCR beta chains as linked to cytomegalovirus.

Regarding this clone: The antigen remains undetermined.

The PCR ran on 60 Vbeta and 13 Jbeta primers. Some clones are missing from TCRdb's copy, which holds only in-frame ones; the method was immunoSEQ multiplex PCR. Of 160,000 or so clones in the sample, more than 60% are singletons; the top ten hold around 1.5%. The clonotype was recovered from a woman aged 25 to 39 in good health and CMV-seronegative. Sequencing was carried out using PBMCs.

The CDR3 region has the DNA TGTGCCTGGGGATACAGGGGGAACTATGGCTACACCTTC. It encodes CAWGYRGNYGYTF. The chain is built from TRBV30 and TRBJ1-2; 8 positions match TRBD1. CDR3 length: 13 residues. Germline trimming cut 5 bases from V and 2 bases from J; bases unmatched to any gene: 4. Germline lookup yields CDR1 GTSNPN and CDR2 SVGIG (reference sequence). The whole variable domain, remainder taken from reference TRBV30 and TRBJ1-2, is SQTIHQWPATLVQPVGSPLSLECTVEGTSNPNLYWYRQAAGRGLQLLFYSVGIGQISSEVPQNLSASRPQDRQFILSSKKLLLSDSGFYLCAWGYRGNYGYTFGSGTRLTVV.